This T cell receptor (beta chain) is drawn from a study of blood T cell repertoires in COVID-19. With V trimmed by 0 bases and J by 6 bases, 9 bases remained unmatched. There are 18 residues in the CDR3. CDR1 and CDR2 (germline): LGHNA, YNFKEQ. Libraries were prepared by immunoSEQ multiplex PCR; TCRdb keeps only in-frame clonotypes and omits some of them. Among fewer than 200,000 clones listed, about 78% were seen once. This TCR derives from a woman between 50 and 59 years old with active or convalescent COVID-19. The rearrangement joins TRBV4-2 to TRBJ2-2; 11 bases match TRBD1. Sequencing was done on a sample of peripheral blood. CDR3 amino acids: CASSQEARTGGDSGELFF. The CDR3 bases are TGTGCCAGCAGCCAAGAAGCTCGGACAGGGGGCGATTCCGGGGAGCTGTTTTTT.